This T cell receptor (beta chain) is from a study of T cells in localized non-small cell lung cancer. The CDR3 spans 12 residues. Per germline, CDR1 MDHEN and CDR2 SYDVKM. V was shortened by 4 bases and J by 2 bases, with 6 bases between the two germline ends. Remarks on this clone: Its specificity is not known.

Findings and caveats of the study: The tumor had only one region sequenced, so heterogeneity remains possible.

Profiled with immunoSEQ multiplex PCR; TCRdb holds only in-frame clones, not every one. Of over a thousand clones detected, almost 30% appear once; the ten largest clones hold about 9.1%. The material was lung tumor tissue, obtained before any cancer treatment. The V gene is TRBV28, the J gene TRBJ2-7; possibly TRBD1 for D (6 bases). This TCR derives from a male donor aged 60 or over with stage I squamous cell lung carcinoma. CDR3: CASSWGPYEQYF. CDR3 DNA sequence: TGTGCCAGCAGTTGGGGGCCCTACGAGCAGTACTTC.